This T cell receptor (beta chain) was recovered during a study of beta chain features in type 1 diabetes. Study-wide background: Sorted cells numbering approximately 110,000,000 were examined across all samples. Study-wide results and limits: TCRB CDR3 length was moderately but significantly reduced in all four CD4+ subsets of Type 1 diabetes patients.

This CDR3 is 16 amino acids long. The V end was cut by 1 base, the J end by 7 bases, with 17 bases between. CDR1 and CDR2 from the germline V gene are SGHRS and YFSETQ. Expressed TCRB transcripts were sequenced because the entire RNA isolate underwent reverse transcription. Approximately 3.7 million reads per sample on average were obtained from naive, central memory and regulatory T cell samples. Profiling relied on immunoSEQ multiplex PCR, and the TCRdb table lists in-frame clones only, not all of them. In the table there are over 150,000 clones, 7.8% of which are singletons. The table lists this clone with a few counts. The antigen is not known.

Sequenced: central memory CD4+ T cells from blood. The receptor's source is a woman aged 40 to 55 with type 1 diabetes. The chain carries TRBV5-1 and TRBJ1-4; D possibly corresponds to TRBD1 (6 bases). The CDR3 spells CASSLLTAQGSEKLFF. The CDR3 bases are TGCGCCAGCAGCTTGCTTACAGCCCAGGGGAGTGAAAAACTGTTTTTT.